This entry is about one TCR beta chain. Germline assignment: CDR1 MNHNS and CDR2 SASEGT. This CDR3 region has 19 residues. Losses at the gene ends were 5 bases for V and 0 bases for J; bases not matched to a gene: 15. Time point specified: patch test 1, 2 weeks after DPC sensitization. Treatment given: therapeutic diphenylcyclopropenone sensitization with weekly scalp DPC. This sample is part of a study of human T cells and chemical hapten exposure. TCRdb called the RACE reads again in MiXCR, with one record for every CDR3 protein. The sample carries just under 350,000 distinct CDR3 sequences, approximately 6.3% recorded once.

Specimen: whole blood, collected in connection with sensitization to the hapten diphenylcyclopropenone (DPC). V and J are TRBV6-1 and TRBJ2-2; 7 nucleotides align to TRBD1. The sequence derives from a woman between 18 and 30 years old with alopecia areata. Some clones in this sample may be carry-over from other donors' samples. CDR3 region: CASSRNLGTASANTGELFF. CDR3 sequence (DNA): TGTGCCAGCAGTCGTAATCTCGGGACAGCCTCCGCGAACACCGGGGAGCTGTTTTTT.